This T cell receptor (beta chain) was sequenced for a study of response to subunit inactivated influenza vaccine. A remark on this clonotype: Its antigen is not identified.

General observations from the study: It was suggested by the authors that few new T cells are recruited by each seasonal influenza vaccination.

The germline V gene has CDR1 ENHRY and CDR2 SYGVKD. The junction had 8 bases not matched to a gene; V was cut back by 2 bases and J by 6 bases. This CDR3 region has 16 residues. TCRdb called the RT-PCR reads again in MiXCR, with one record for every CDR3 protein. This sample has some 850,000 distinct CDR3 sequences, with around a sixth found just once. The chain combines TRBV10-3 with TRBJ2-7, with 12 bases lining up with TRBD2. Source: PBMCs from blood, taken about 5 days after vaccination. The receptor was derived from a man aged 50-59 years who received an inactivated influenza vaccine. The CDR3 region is CAISEPSASGRVEQYF. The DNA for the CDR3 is TGTGCCATCAGTGAGCCTTCGGCTAGCGGGAGGGTCGAGCAGTACTTC.